These 2 T cell receptor beta chains share one sample of origin, sequenced in a study of blood T cells in healthy people across ages. Sample-barcoded 5' priming and a J-beta primer mix drove a second PCR of 7 to 11 cycles. Via MiXCR, TCRdb re-called the 5' RACE reads, giving one row per CDR3 protein. This repertoire shows roughly 730,000 distinct CDR3 sequences, 45% to 70% found once; its top ten account for roughly 25%. Sequences were obtained from blood. These receptors all stem from a man aged 35 to 55 in good health.

The V call is TRBV20-1, the J call TRBJ2-4, with 9 positions matching TRBD2. The V gene end was trimmed by 7 bases and the J gene end by 1 base; junction bases not matched to a gene: 8. This CDR3 has 15 amino acids. In germline, CDR1 is DFQATT, CDR2 SNEGSKA (reference sequence). This CDR3 is CSVDGREGAKNIQYF. The CDR3 coding sequence is TGCAGTGTCGATGGGCGGGAGGGGGCCAAAAACATTCAGTACTTC.

This clonotype was observed a handful of times. A much larger clone sits a single nucleotide away, making a read error possible. The rearrangement uses TRBV5-1 and TRBJ2-5; D perhaps matches TRBD1 (6 bases). V dropped 1 base and J dropped 11 bases, with 15 bases sitting between them. The CDR3 is 13 residues long. Germline V gene data show CDR1 as SGHRS and CDR2 as YFSETQ. The CDR3 nucleotides read TGCGCCAGCAGCTTGAAAACAGGGCTAGAGCAGTACTTC. Translating it yields CASSLKTGLEQYF.